The 32 T cell receptor beta chains reported below all come from one sample, sequenced in a study of control samples from healthy donors and cancer patients. Clones were read by immunoSEQ multiplex PCR, and TCRdb kept only the in-frame ones, dropping some. The data hold roughly 92,000 clones, with about 88% observed a single time. Material for sequencing was blood. The source is a woman aged 50 to 65 in good health.

Turning to this clone: The same CDR3 is also encoded by other DNA sequences in this sample. The gene calls are TRBV2 and TRBJ2-5, with 7 bases lining up with TRBD2. This CDR3 spans 13 amino acids. Germline V gene lookup returns CDR1 SNHLY and CDR2 FYNNEI. The V and J ends lost 1 base and 6 bases, in that order; junction bases with no gene match: 2. Here the CDR3 DNA reads TGTGCCAGCAGTGAAGGGGGGGGAAAGACCCAGTACTTC. Translation: CASSEGGGKTQYF.

The rearrangement uses TRBV11-2 and TRBJ1-1; TRBD1 matches 8 bases. Germline V lookup: CDR1 SGHAT, CDR2 FQNNGV. The trim removed 5 bases at V and 1 base at J, leaving 3 bases unmatched. This CDR3 has 14 amino acids. The CDR3 nucleotides read TGTGCCAGCAGCGCAGGGGGCTGGAACACTGAAGCTTTCTTT. This encodes CASSAGGWNTEAFF.

The chain links TRBV18 to TRBJ1-1; D not certain. CDR1 is KGHSH and CDR2 is LQKENI in the germline V gene. The CDR3 spans 11 residues. V gave up 6 bases and J gave up 10 bases, with 12 bases separating them. CDR3 coding DNA: TGTGCCAGCTCCCCTCGAGTTAGAGCTTTCTTT. This codes for CASSPRVRAFF.

A few counts support this clone. The chain links TRBV2 to TRBJ2-5, with TRBD2 matching 8 bases. This CDR3 comprises 16 residues. With 7 bases clipped from V and 0 bases from J, the junction kept 10 bases outside the gene matches. Germline lookup yields CDR1 SNHLY and CDR2 FYNNEI. CDR3 residues: CASTRGLADHQETQYF. CDR3 in DNA: TGTGCCAGCACCCGAGGACTAGCCGACCACCAAGAGACCCAGTACTTC.

The CDR3 DNA is TGTGCCAGCAGCCCCCTCGGGGTCGGAGATACGCAGTATTTT. Translating gives CASSPLGVGDTQYF. This chain joins TRBV7-3 and TRBJ2-3; possibly TRBD2 for D (5 bases). Germline V gene lookup returns CDR1 SGHTA and CDR2 FQGTGA. CDR3 size: 14 residues. Trimming removed 5 bases at V and 5 bases at J, with 14 bases between.

The CDR3 DNA is TGTGCCAGCAGCCATAAAGGGGGCGTCGGATACAATGAGCAGTTCTTC. This codes for CASSHKGGVGYNEQFF. The V and J genes are TRBV3-1 (or the pseudogene TRBV3-2) and TRBJ2-1, with 7 bases that match TRBD1. Germline loops: CDR1 LGHDT, CDR2 YNNKEL (reference sequence). This CDR3 has 16 residues. V lost 3 bases, J lost 4 bases, and 9 bases stayed unmatched.

This clone was counted only a few times. This chain joins TRBV6-1 and TRBJ1-3, with D hard to call. This CDR3 contains 14 residues. The V gene lost 3 bases and the J gene lost 0 bases, with 6 bases spanning the gap. CDR1 and CDR2 from the germline V gene are MNHNS and SASEGT. CDR3 in amino acids: CASSEDGSGNTIYF. The CDR3 nucleotides read TGTGCCAGCAGTGAGGACGGCTCTGGAAACACCATATATTTT.

The V gene is TRBV5-1, the J gene TRBJ2-3; a possible D gene is TRBD2 (6 bases). Germline CDR1 and CDR2: SGHRS and YFSETQ. V was clipped by 0 bases and J by 3 bases, with 11 bases between them. The CDR3 extends over 15 amino acids. The CDR3 region is CASSLGAGRTDTQYF. The CDR3 DNA follows: TGCGCCAGCAGCTTGGGGGCGGGACGTACAGATACGCAGTATTTT.

The chain links TRBV18 to TRBJ2-5; TRBD1 or TRBD2 may be the D gene (5 bases each). Trimming removed 2 bases from V and 6 bases from J, with 13 bases in between. CDR1 is KGHSH and CDR2 is LQKENI in the germline V gene. The CDR3 runs 14 residues. The CDR3 region has the DNA TGTGCCAGCTCACCAGGGACCGCGGAGAAGACCCAGTACTTC. Translation: CASSPGTAEKTQYF.

The chain carries TRBV19 and TRBJ2-1; 7 bases map to TRBD2. The CDR3 sequence is 15 residues long. Unmatched junction bases numbered 3, after V lost 4 bases and J lost 0 bases. Per the germline V gene, CDR1 is LNHDA and CDR2 is SQIVND (reference sequence). The CDR3 DNA is TGTGCCAGTAGTACGCGGGGGAGCTCCTACAATGAGCAGTTCTTC. Protein product: CASSTRGSSYNEQFF.

This rearrangement joins TRBV7-9 to TRBJ1-1, with D maybe TRBD1 (5 bases). The CDR3 extends over 15 amino acids. Trimming cost V 1 base and J 5 bases, with 14 bases left between them. Germline V gene sequence: CDR1 SEHNR, CDR2 FQNEAQ (reference sequence). In DNA, the CDR3 is TGTGCCAGCAGCTTAGTGGGGGGAAGAGGTACTGAAGCTTTCTTT. This translates into CASSLVGGRGTEAFF.

The chain employs TRBV19 and TRBJ1-4; D call uncertain. The CDR3 is 13 residues long. Trimming removed 3 bases at V and 10 bases at J, with 12 bases between. Looked up from germline, CDR1 is LNHDA and CDR2 is SQIVND (reference sequence). The CDR3 protein is CASSISVEGKLFF. DNA of the CDR3: TGTGCCAGTAGTATTTCGGTGGAGGGAAAACTGTTTTTT.

This clone was detected once. V gene TRBV28 combines with J gene TRBJ2-1, with 15 positions matching TRBD2. Germline V gives CDR1 MDHEN, CDR2 SYDVKM. The CDR3 runs to 15 residues. Trimming removed 11 bases from V and 3 bases from J; junction bases left unmatched: 5. CDR3 nucleotide sequence: TGTGCCGCCCGGACTAGCGGGAGGGGCTACAATGAGCAGTTCTTC. Translation gives CAARTSGRGYNEQFF.

This clone was detected once. This sequence joins TRBV18 and TRBJ2-2; D tentatively fits TRBD1 or TRBD2 (5 bases each). Germline CDR1 and CDR2: KGHSH and LQKENI. Trimming took 1 base from V and 1 from J, leaving 10 bases between them. The CDR3 loop spans 16 amino acids. Here the CDR3 DNA reads TGTGCCAGCTCACCACAATCAGGGAGGAACACCGGGGAGCTGTTTTTT. It translates to CASSPQSGRNTGELFF. The variable domain in full, completed from reference TRBV18 and TRBJ2-2, reads NAGVMQNPRHLVRRRGQEARLRCSPMKGHSHVYWYRQLPEEGLKFMVYLQKENIIDESGMPKERFSAEFPKEGPSILRIQQVVRGDSAAYFCASSPQSGRNTGELFFGEGSRLTVL.

The chain joins TRBV5-6 to TRBJ1-1; D perhaps matches TRBD1 (6 bases). The CDR3 sequence is 18 residues long. Per the germline V gene, CDR1 is SGHDT and CDR2 is YYEEEE. Trimming cost V 2 bases and J 1 base, with 21 bases left between them. The chain's CDR3 is CASSLTDNRVRSNTEAFF. The CDR3 DNA follows: TGTGCCAGCAGCTTAACGGACAACAGGGTCCGGTCGAACACTGAAGCTTTCTTT.

V usage is TRBV28 and J usage is TRBJ1-2; D call uncertain. Germline lookup yields CDR1 MDHEN and CDR2 SYDVKM. V was shortened by 2 bases and J by 6 bases, with 19 bases between the two germline ends. The CDR3 contains 16 residues. DNA for the CDR3: TGTGCCAGCAGTTTAGCATATAGGGTAGCTGGAAATGGCTACACCTTC. It codes for CASSLAYRVAGNGYTF.

This chain links TRBV25-1 with TRBJ1-1; D remains ambiguous. Germline CDR1 MGHDK, CDR2 SYGVNS. This CDR3 is built from 14 residues. V lost 2 bases, J lost 1 base, and 8 bases lay in between. The CDR3 protein is CASSEGVGNTEAFF. DNA for the CDR3: TGTGCCAGCAGTGAAGGAGTGGGGAACACTGAAGCTTTCTTT.

In its sample, this clone was seen once. The chain employs TRBV19 and TRBJ2-5; possibly TRBD1 for D (5 bases). V was trimmed by 3 bases and J by 4 bases, leaving 12 bases between them. The germline gives CDR1 LNHDA, CDR2 SQIVND (reference sequence). This CDR3 has 14 residues. This CDR3 is CASSISAGAETQYF. The CDR3 DNA is TGTGCCAGTAGTATTTCCGCTGGGGCAGAGACCCAGTACTTC.

This chain connects TRBV4-2 to TRBJ1-3, with 7 positions matching TRBD1. CDR1 is LGHNA and CDR2 is YNFKEQ in the germline V gene. The V segment lost 0 bases and the J segment 4 bases; nucleotides outside the gene matches: 9. The CDR3 covers 17 residues. In DNA form, the CDR3 reads TGTGCCAGCAGCCAAGATTGGACAGGTTCGGGAGGAAACACCATATATTTT. Amino acids: CASSQDWTGSGGNTIYF.

The V and J genes are TRBV7-2 and TRBJ1-4; no definite D call. Germline values: CDR1 SGHTA, CDR2 FQGNSA. The CDR3 is 15 residues long. With 2 bases removed from V and 7 bases from J, the gap between germline ends came to 14 bases. CDR3 bases: TGTGCCAGCAGCTTACTGGGCGGTCGGAGTGAAAAACTGTTTTTT. The encoded protein is CASSLLGGRSEKLFF.

This clone occurred a few times. This sequence joins TRBV10-3 and TRBJ2-3, with unresolved D. V lost 6 bases and J 2 bases, leaving 15 bases between the germline ends. The CDR3 length is 15 residues. CDR1 and CDR2 (germline): ENHRY, SYGVKD. The CDR3 region is CAIRETLLYTDTQYF. CDR3 sequence (DNA): TGTGCCATCAGGGAGACTCTCTTATACACAGATACGCAGTATTTT.

The chain uses TRBV5-1 and TRBJ2-5; the match to TRBD2 covers 9 bases. The germline CDR1 and CDR2 sequences are SGHRS and YFSETQ. The CDR3 has 18 amino acids. The V gene end was trimmed by 0 bases and the J gene end by 2 bases; junction bases not matched to a gene: 11. The DNA of the CDR3 is TGCGCCAGCAGCTTGGGAGGTGGCGCGGGGGGGCCTCAAGAGACCCAGTACTTC. Translated: CASSLGGGAGGPQETQYF.

The rearrangement uses TRBV5-1 and TRBJ2-2; TRBD2 aligns across 10 bases. Trimming at V came to 2 bases and at J to 5 bases, leaving 6 bases not matched to a gene. Germline V gives CDR1 SGHRS, CDR2 YFSETQ. There are 16 residues in the CDR3. The CDR3 sequence is CASSLRLAGVTGELFF. The DNA of the CDR3 is TGCGCCAGCAGCTTACGTCTAGCGGGGGTAACCGGGGAGCTGTTTTTT.

The chain recombines TRBV3-1 (or the pseudogene TRBV3-2) with TRBJ1-4; D remains ambiguous. V shed 4 bases and J shed 0 bases, with 12 bases lying between them. The CDR3 covers 16 residues. Per germline, CDR1 LGHDT and CDR2 YNNKEL (reference sequence). The CDR3 reads CASSPVGGTTNEKLFF. The CDR3 DNA reads TGTGCCAGCAGCCCGGTTGGAGGGACAACTAATGAAAAACTGTTTTTT.

The V gene is TRBV6-5, the J gene TRBJ2-1, with 7 positions matching TRBD2. CDR3 length: 13 amino acids. The J segment lost 5 bases and the V segment lost 6 bases, leaving 4 bases of the junction unmatched. Germline V lookup: CDR1 MNHEY, CDR2 SVGAGI. Written as DNA, the CDR3 is TGTGCCAGCAGCAGGACTAGAAACAATGAGCAGTTCTTC. Translating gives CASSRTRNNEQFF.

CDR3 DNA sequence: TGTGCCAGCAGTTCGGGAGTTAATCAGCCCCAGCATTTT. It encodes CASSSGVNQPQHF. The chain has TRBV2 and TRBJ1-5; D gene ambiguous. The V end was cut by 5 bases, the J end by 4 bases, with 9 bases between. CDR1 is SNHLY and CDR2 is FYNNEI in the germline V gene. This CDR3 has 13 residues.

The J gene is TRBJ1-1, the V gene TRBV11-3, with a possible D match to TRBD1 (5 bases). The CDR3 has 17 residues. From germline, CDR1 is SGHNT and CDR2 YENEEA. Trimming took 4 bases from V and 0 from J, leaving 18 bases between them. DNA for the CDR3: TGTGCCAGCAGCTCACGGGTTTGGGGACCGATGAACACTGAAGCTTTCTTT. Translating gives CASSSRVWGPMNTEAFF.

The chain links TRBV7-2 to TRBJ2-7; TRBD1 might be the D (5 bases). This CDR3 spans 14 amino acids. CDR1 is SGHTA and CDR2 is FQGNSA in the germline V gene. The V end lost 0 bases, the J end lost 6 bases, and 12 bases lay between the germline ends. This CDR3 reads CASSLAGRRSEQYF. The CDR3 nucleotides are TGTGCCAGCAGCTTAGCGGGGCGCCGTAGCGAGCAGTACTTC.

The rearrangement links TRBV19 to TRBJ2-1; 7 nucleotides line up with TRBD2. This CDR3 has 14 amino acids. Germline CDR1 and CDR2: LNHDA and SQIVND (reference sequence). V shed 9 bases, J shed 6 bases, and the junction held 11 bases outside the gene matches. CDR3 sequence reads: CASGAGVFPNEQFF. Here the CDR3 DNA reads TGTGCCAGCGGCGCGGGGGTATTTCCCAATGAGCAGTTCTTC.

This chain connects TRBV11-3 to TRBJ2-1, with 14 bases lining up with TRBD2. The CDR3 length is 18 residues. CDR1 is SGHNT, CDR2 YENEEA, per germline. V lost 5 bases, J lost 0 bases, and 6 bases stayed unmatched. The DNA for the CDR3 is TGTGCCAGCAGCCCGACTAGCGGGAGGGTCAGCTCCTACAATGAGCAGTTCTTC. Protein product: CASSPTSGRVSSYNEQFF.

This chain connects TRBV27 to TRBJ2-1; tentative D call: TRBD2 (6 bases). In germline, CDR1 is MNHEY, CDR2 SMNVEV (reference sequence). Trimming stripped 4 bases from V and 5 bases from J, with 12 bases between. There are 14 residues in the CDR3. For the CDR3, the DNA is TGTGCCAGCAGTTGGGGAGGTGGTGACAATGAGCAGTTCTTC. It specifies CASSWGGGDNEQFF.

The chain combines TRBV10-2 with TRBJ2-3; 14 bases are a match to TRBD2. This CDR3 spans 21 amino acids. Trimming took 8 bases from V and 9 from J; bases not matched to a gene: 28. Germline CDR1 WSHSY, CDR2 SAAADI. The CDR3 bases are TGCGCCAGCGGGACTAGCGGGGGCCTCTCCACTCTCACAAGGGGGACAGGAACGCAGTATTTT. It encodes CASGTSGGLSTLTRGTGTQYF.